The source of this T cell receptor beta chain is a study of cytomegalovirus exposure and HLA in healthy donors. With 60 Vbeta and 13 Jbeta primers, the PCR was carried out. Assay: immunoSEQ multiplex PCR; the TCRdb copy retains only in-frame clones and omits some. The sample lists about 140,000 clones, around 82% occurring once. The germline gives CDR1 SNHLY, CDR2 FYNNEI. Trimming cost V 0 bases and J 9 bases, with 12 bases left between them. This CDR3 contains 14 residues. As to this clone: Its target is unknown.

Whole-study results and caveats: A later analysis, which compared TCR beta chains of equal frequency, found the HLA-associated ones more clonally expanded. Later, TCR association rates were found to vary by HLA locus, highest for DRB1 and lowest for HLA-C.

The chain links TRBV2 to TRBJ1-5; no firm D call. The sample taken for sequencing was PBMCs. This TCR derives from a man in his forties in good health and CMV-seropositive. CDR3 sequence (DNA): TGTGCCAGCAGTGAAGCCCCGGGGAGTTGGCCCCAGCATTTT. Translated, it gives CASSEAPGSWPQHF.